These 3 T cell receptor beta chains were sequenced from one sample in a study of blood T cell repertoires in COVID-19. Repertoires were generated with immunoSEQ multiplex PCR, while TCRdb's copy carries only in-frame clones and drops some. The sample yields some 500,000 clones, approximately 90% seen once. The sequencing sample was made of PBMCs or T cells enriched from blood (not recorded which). The receptors derive from a woman aged 40 to 49 who had recovered from COVID-19.

The V call is TRBV27, the J call TRBJ1-6, with TRBD1 identical over 10 bases. Trimming at V came to 6 bases and at J to 4 bases, leaving 9 bases not matched to a gene. Per the germline V gene, CDR1 is MNHEY and CDR2 is SMNVEV (reference sequence). The length of the CDR3 is 17 residues. CDR3 protein: CASRALWGQGYNSPLHF. In DNA form, the CDR3 reads TGTGCCAGCAGGGCTCTTTGGGGACAGGGGTATAATTCACCCCTCCACTTT.

The CDR3 DNA follows: TGTGCCAGCAGTGACCACAGGGGATTGGCTTTCTTT. Translated: CASSDHRGLAFF. The genes are TRBV6-2 or TRBV6-3 and TRBJ1-1; 7 bases are shared with TRBD1. CDR1 is MNHEY and CDR2 is SVGEGT in the germline V gene. The CDR3 has 12 amino acids. Trimming at V came to 5 bases and at J to 11 bases, leaving 8 bases not matched to a gene.

The chain has TRBV19 and TRBJ2-2; D unresolved. The CDR3 has 11 amino acids. Germline V gives CDR1 LNHDA, CDR2 SQIVND (reference sequence). The V end lost 6 bases, the J end lost 6 bases, and 5 bases lay between the germline ends. The CDR3 spells CASSGSGELFF. The CDR3 DNA reads as TGTGCCAGTAGCGGGTCCGGGGAGCTGTTTTTT.